This is a list of T cell receptor beta chains from one sample in a study of immune heterogeneity within non-small cell lung tumors. One entry per CDR3 protein results from TCRdb running MiXCR on the multiplex PCR reads. The repertoire holds roughly 15,000 distinct CDR3 sequences, with approximately 26% as singletons. The sample comprised lung tumor tissue. The origin of the receptors is a man in his forties with non-small cell lung cancer. Each CDR3 is given with its conserved first and last residue. A D gene is named only where the DNA matches it firmly. Clone size is shown for a subset of rows, as once, few, many or a class of expanded clone.

clone_size j_call d_call v_call cdr3_aa cdr3_nt
medium-sized TRBJ2-1 TRBD1 TRBV9 CASSPPGTGVGNEQFF TGTGCCAGCAGCCCCCCAGGGACAGGGGTGGGCAATGAGCAGTTCTTC
NA TRBJ1-5 NA TRBV15 CAARRDGSQPQHF TGTGCCGCCAGAAGAGATGGTTCTCAGCCCCAGCATTTT
many TRBJ2-3 NA TRBV11-1 CASSQRPTDTQYF TGTGCCAGCAGCCAACGACCCACAGATACGCAGTATTTT
NA TRBJ2-4 NA TRBV3-1 CASSQGASVLNIQYF TGTGCCAGCAGCCAAGGAGCTAGCGTCTTGAACATTCAGTACTTC
many TRBJ1-2 NA TRBV19 CASSIGSGGANYGYTF TGTGCCAGTAGTATAGGGTCTGGGGGGGCTAACTATGGCTACACCTTC
many TRBJ1-5 NA TRBV24-1 CATSDQGGGNQPQHF TGTGCCACCAGTGATCAGGGCGGTGGAAATCAGCCCCAGCATTTT
many TRBJ2-7 NA TRBV11-2 CASSLNRISYEQYF TGTGCCAGCAGCTTAAACAGGATCTCCTACGAGCAGTACTTC
many TRBJ1-2 NA TRBV4-2 CASSQDYRKGGGYTF TGTGCCAGCAGCCAAGATTACAGAAAAGGCGGTGGCTACACCTTC
many TRBJ1-1 NA TRBV6-1 CASIRSGAVTEAFF TGTGCCAGCATAAGGTCGGGGGCAGTCACTGAAGCTTTCTTT
NA TRBJ1-5 NA TRBV4-2 CASSQWDSSNQPQHF TGTGCCAGCAGCCAGTGGGATTCTAGCAATCAGCCCCAGCATTTT
NA TRBJ2-7 NA TRBV6-1 CASSPIGTQGEWYF TGTGCCAGCAGTCCCATCGGGACTCAGGGGGAGTGGTACTTC
few TRBJ1-6 NA TRBV11-1 CASSLGQFNSPLHF TGTGCCAGCAGCCTGGGGCAGTTTAATTCACCCCTCCACTTT
medium-sized TRBJ2-1 TRBD1 TRBV19 CASMTGPLYNEQFF TGTGCCAGTATGACAGGGCCACTCTACAATGAGCAGTTCTTC
medium-sized TRBJ1-6 NA TRBV30 CAWSRAAYNSPLHF TGTGCCTGGAGTAGGGCAGCGTATAATTCACCCCTCCACTTT
many TRBJ2-3 NA TRBV10-1 CASSGAGTADTQYF TGCGCCAGCAGTGGGGCAGGGACGGCAGATACGCAGTATTTT
NA TRBJ2-7 TRBD1 TRBV5-6 CASSLDRGTAFAYEQYF TGTGCCAGCAGCTTGGACAGGGGGACCGCTTTTGCCTACGAGCAGTACTTC
many TRBJ2-7 NA TRBV11-2 CASSSPTVPYEQYF TGTGCCAGCAGCTCCCCTACAGTTCCCTACGAGCAGTACTTC
few TRBJ1-2 NA TRBV4-2 CASSPERTQVSKGYTF TGTGCCAGCAGCCCCGAACGGACCCAGGTTTCGAAAGGCTACACCTTC
NA TRBJ2-5 TRBD1 TRBV7-3 CASSRDSVGTQYF TGTGCCAGTAGCCGGGACAGTGTGGGGACCCAGTACTTC
medium-sized TRBJ2-1 TRBD2 TRBV19 CASSETGLVTEQFF TGTGCCAGTAGTGAAACGGGACTAGTGACTGAGCAGTTCTTC
NA TRBJ1-2 NA TRBV7-2 CASSLPGHLNYGYTF TGTGCCAGCAGTCTTCCGGGACACCTTAACTATGGCTACACCTTC
many TRBJ2-7 NA TRBV20-1 CSARDIGGYEQYF TGCAGTGCTAGAGATATAGGGGGATACGAGCAGTACTTC
few TRBJ1-4 TRBD1 TRBV9 CASSAGTGNEKLFF TGTGCCAGCAGCGCCGGGACAGGGAATGAAAAACTGTTTTTT
many TRBJ1-2 NA TRBV7-8 CASSLWGGYGYTF TGTGCCAGCAGCTTATGGGGGGGCTATGGCTACACCTTC
many TRBJ1-2 TRBD1 TRBV5-1 CASSLALGQGYGYTF TGCGCCAGCAGCTTGGCCCTCGGACAGGGGTATGGCTACACCTTC
few TRBJ1-1 NA TRBV6-2/TRBV6-3 CASSNGRGAFF TGTGCCAGCAGTAACGGACGTGGGGCTTTCTTT
many TRBJ2-1 NA TRBV9 CASTLEGLPYNEQFF TGTGCCAGCACCCTAGAGGGACTCCCCTACAATGAGCAGTTCTTC
once TRBJ2-1 TRBD2 TRBV11-2 CASSLLPSGSYEQFF TGTGCCAGCAGCTTACTTCCTAGCGGGAGTTATGAGCAGTTCTTC
few TRBJ2-1 TRBD2 TRBV4-2 CASSQDLLLAGGTYNEQFF TGTGCCAGCAGCCAAGATCTTTTGCTAGCGGGAGGGACCTACAATGAGCAGTTCTTC
medium-sized TRBJ2-3 NA TRBV19 CASRVRGGPDTQYF TGTGCCAGTAGGGTCAGGGGGGGGCCAGATACGCAGTATTTT
medium-sized TRBJ2-7 TRBD1 TRBV6-2/TRBV6-3 CASNTGGSGEQYF TGTGCCAGCAATACAGGGGGCTCGGGGGAGCAGTACTTC
NA TRBJ2-3 NA TRBV7-9 CASSALTSRTGDTQYF TGTGCCAGCAGCGCTTTGACTAGCCGGACAGGGGATACGCAGTATTTT
medium-sized TRBJ1-1 NA TRBV19 CAASGRGKGNTEAFF TGTGCCGCTTCTGGCCGGGGAAAGGGGAACACTGAAGCTTTCTTT
NA TRBJ2-1 NA TRBV9 CASSDQQGGSSHNEQFF TGTGCCAGCAGCGACCAACAGGGGGGGAGCTCCCACAATGAGCAGTTCTTC
medium-sized TRBJ1-4 NA TRBV15 CASSGATGEKLFF TGTGCCTCCTCGGGGGCGACTGGTGAAAAACTGTTTTTT
medium-sized TRBJ1-1 TRBD1 TRBV11-3 CASSSRSGQGFAFF TGTGCCAGCAGCTCGAGATCGGGACAGGGGTTTGCTTTCTTT
NA TRBJ1-2 NA TRBV6-1 CGSSETVTNGNTF TGTGGCAGCAGCGAGACAGTAACCAATGGCAACACCTTC
few TRBJ2-1 NA TRBV6-2/TRBV6-3 CCSRGPCSYNEQFF TGTTGCTCCCGCGGCCCATGCTCCTACAATGAGCAGTTCTTC
many TRBJ2-2 NA TRBV24-1 CATSGTWAGELFF TGTGCCACCAGTGGAACCTGGGCCGGGGAGCTGTTTTTT
many TRBJ2-7 TRBD2 TRBV27 CASSLAAGDSYEQYF TGTGCCAGCAGTTTAGCAGCGGGAGACTCCTACGAGCAGTACTTC
NA TRBJ1-1 NA TRBV3-1 CASSPIPGTNEAFF TGTGCCAGCAGCCCAATACCAGGGACGAATGAAGCTTTCTTT
medium-sized TRBJ2-7 NA TRBV30 CAWKAPGLVEQYF TGTGCCTGGAAAGCCCCCGGTCTCGTGGAGCAGTACTTC
NA TRBJ1-4 NA TRBV5-1 CASSLSGGEKLFF TGCGCCAGCAGCTTGTCGGGTGGGGAAAAACTGTTTTTT
medium-sized TRBJ2-7 TRBD1 TRBV6-1 CASSEDRGTEQYF TGTGCCAGCAGTGAAGACAGGGGAACCGAGCAGTACTTC
many TRBJ2-7 NA TRBV10-3 CATRVGAYEQYF TGTGCCACCCGAGTTGGAGCCTACGAGCAGTACTTC
NA TRBJ2-7 TRBD2 TRBV25-1 CASTQTGGEQYF TGTGCCAGCACCCAAACGGGAGGCGAGCAGTACTTC